The TCR beta chain under discussion was sequenced for a study of blood T cell repertoires in COVID-19. Profiled with immunoSEQ multiplex PCR; TCRdb holds only in-frame clones, not every one. This repertoire shows a few hundred thousand clones, just under 90% found once; its top ten account for 5.5% to 7.5%. This clonotype was obtained from a man aged 55 to 70 who had recovered from COVID-19. Material for sequencing was peripheral blood.

The CDR3 spells CASSKDSHTEAFF. The DNA for the CDR3 is TGTGCCAGCAGTAAGGACAGTCACACTGAAGCTTTCTTT. The chain uses TRBV12-3 or TRBV12-4 and TRBJ1-1, with TRBD1 as a possible D gene (6 bases). The CDR3 totals 13 residues. Trimming took 5 bases from V and 3 from J, leaving 10 bases between them.